This T cell receptor beta chain was recorded in a study of blood T cell repertoires in COVID-19. About the study: Sites across the United States, Italy and Spain contributed samples from acute and convalescent COVID-19. T cells, B-cell-depleted T cells, or PBMCs provided the cDNA or gDNA that served as material.

Per germline, CDR1 SGHNT and CDR2 YENEEA. The CDR3 is 13 amino acids. Deletions cut 4 bases from V and 1 base from J, with 7 bases between. Per the original methods: Estimation of nucleated cell counts was performed using reference gene primer amplification. Method: immunoSEQ multiplex PCR; TCRdb's copy keeps in-frame clones and lacks some. V and J calls and clone size are as listed in that table; D and trimming were resolved from the DNA. The top ten clones hold roughly a fifth of a sample with some 40,000 clones, roughly 87% of them seen once. The sequence was obtained from a man in his sixties with acute or convalescent COVID-19. Sequencing was done on a sample of peripheral blood. The chain carries TRBV11-3 and TRBJ1-1; the D is unclear. Written as DNA, the CDR3 is TGTGCCAGCAGCTCAACGGGGAACACTGAAGCTTTCTTT. Residues: CASSSTGNTEAFF.